The T cell receptor (beta chain) described here comes from a study of T cell responses to AZD1222 COVID-19 vaccine. On this clone: Its matching antigen is unknown.

TCRdb's copy holds only in-frame clones and misses some; the assay was immunoSEQ multiplex PCR. The data contain some 140,000 clones, about 85% of them singletons. Findings and caveats of the study: In a largely white British group with more females than males, clonal diversity was possibly underestimated.

This specimen was peripheral blood, taken on day 0 of AZD1222 vaccination. This clonotype was obtained from an adult in good health.

The CDR3: CASSPSMTPNYGYTF. The CDR3 DNA sequence: TGCGCCAGCAGCCCGTCAATGACCCCGAACTATGGCTACACCTTC. This chain links TRBV4-1 with TRBJ1-2, with no clear D. The germline gives CDR1 MGHRA, CDR2 YSYEKL. The V end lost 4 bases, the J end lost 2 bases, and 14 bases lay between the germline ends. This CDR3 comprises 15 residues.